These 22 T cell receptor beta chains were sequenced from one sample in a study of T cells after yellow fever vaccination. TCRdb re-called the 5' RACE reads through MiXCR, storing one row per CDR3 protein. This table has 95,000 to 100,000 distinct CDR3 sequences, around 5.5% appearing once. Sequencing used CD8+ T cells sorted from PBMCs, obtained 10 days after the yellow fever booster vaccination. These receptors all stem from a man younger than 35 who received the YFV17D yellow fever vaccine.

The chain recombines TRBV7-9 with TRBJ2-7; possible D gene TRBD1, 5 bases. The CDR3 runs to 12 residues. Germline V gene sequence: CDR1 SEHNR, CDR2 FQNEAQ (reference sequence). V dropped 3 bases and J dropped 6 bases, with 9 bases sitting between them. The CDR3 bases are TGTGCCAGCAGCTTTTACCAGGGCGAGCAGTACGTC. Amino acids: CASSFYQGEQYV.

The chain recombines TRBV20-1 with TRBJ1-2; weak D call: TRBD1 (5 bases). CDR1 and CDR2 (germline): DFQATT, SNEGSKA (reference sequence). V dropped 6 bases and J dropped 4 bases, with 21 bases sitting between them. This CDR3 has 15 residues. CDR3 in amino acids: CSALDRGTMGYGYTF. In DNA form, the CDR3 reads TGCAGTGCCCTCGATCGGGGGACGATGGGCTATGGCTACACCTTC.

This clonotype was recorded many times. The V gene is TRBV5-5, the J gene TRBJ2-1; TRBD1 is a possible D gene (5 bases). The CDR3 runs 15 residues. Trimming pared 4 bases from V and 1 base from J, leaving 12 bases between. From germline, CDR1 is SGHKS and CDR2 YYEKEE (reference sequence). CDR3 sequence: CASSPWQGSYNEQFF. DNA of the CDR3: TGTGCCAGCAGCCCGTGGCAGGGATCCTACAATGAGCAGTTCTTC.

This clonotype came up many times. This rearrangement joins TRBV20-1 to TRBJ2-7; D possibly corresponds to TRBD2 (5 bases). CDR3 size: 14 residues. V was cut by 2 bases and J by 0 bases, with 11 bases left in between. The germline CDR1 and CDR2 sequences are DFQATT and SNEGSKA (reference sequence). The CDR3 coding sequence is TGCAGTGCTAGAAACGGGGAAAGCTCCTACGAGCAGTACGTC. It codes for CSARNGESSYEQYV.

This chain uses TRBV6-6 with TRBJ1-1, with D perhaps matching TRBD1 (6 bases). The CDR3 contains 14 residues. From germline, CDR1 is MNHNY and CDR2 SVGAGI (reference sequence). V was pared by 5 bases and J by 3 bases, with 13 bases between. The CDR3 DNA reads TGTGCCAGCAGTACTCAGGGGAGGGACACTGAAGCTTTCTTT. Translating gives CASSTQGRDTEAFF.

The table lists this clonotype with a few counts. The rearrangement joins TRBV4-2 to TRBJ1-2; D is ambiguous. Per the germline V gene, CDR1 is LGHNA and CDR2 is YNFKEQ. V was clipped by 5 bases and J by 6 bases, with 22 bases between them. The CDR3 is 16 amino acids. CDR3 in amino acids: CASSGPPANPPDGYTF. DNA of the CDR3: TGTGCCAGCAGCGGCCCCCCCGCGAACCCCCCTGATGGCTACACCTTC.

This clonotype was counted between two and nine times. The chain carries TRBV5-1 and TRBJ1-6, with 10 bases matching TRBD1. V lost 4 bases and J lost 9; bases outside the gene matches: 4. Germline CDR1 reads SGHRS; CDR2 reads YFSETQ. The CDR3 sequence is 14 residues long. The CDR3 nucleotides are TGCGCCAGCAGCGTAGGGACAGGGGTTTCACCCCTCCACTTT. It encodes CASSVGTGVSPLHF.

This clonotype was seen more than once but under ten times. This chain uses TRBV4-1 with TRBJ2-7, with D perhaps matching TRBD1 (6 bases). V was cut by 1 base and J by 2 bases, with 6 bases left in between. Germline CDR1 is MGHRA and CDR2 is YSYEKL. The CDR3 has 13 residues. The CDR3 DNA is TGCGCCAGCAGCCAAGGACAGGCCTACGAGCAGTACTTC. It encodes CASSQGQAYEQYF.

The gene calls are TRBV4-1 and TRBJ2-1; 16 nucleotides line up with TRBD2. Germline lookup yields CDR1 MGHRA and CDR2 YSYEKL. The V gene end was trimmed by 2 bases and the J gene end by 9 bases; junction bases not matched to a gene: 4. The length of the CDR3 is 16 residues. DNA of the CDR3: TGCGCCAGCAGCCAACGAGGGACTAGCGGGGGGGGTGAGCAGTTCTTC. Protein: CASSQRGTSGGGEQFF.

The chain couples TRBV12-3 or TRBV12-4 to TRBJ2-1, with D uncertain. Trimming took 6 bases from V and 4 from J, leaving 16 bases between them. This CDR3 has 15 residues. The CDR3 bases are TGTGCCAGCAGGCCCTCAGCTGGACCTTACAATGAGCAGTTCTTC. Residues: CASRPSAGPYNEQFF.

This clonotype has only a few counts. The chain uses TRBV20-1 and TRBJ2-1; 8 bases line up with TRBD2. V shed 6 bases and J 5 bases; nucleotides not matched to a gene: 12. Germline V gives CDR1 DFQATT, CDR2 SNEGSKA (reference sequence). CDR3 length: 15 residues. The CDR3 loop is CSAPGRGELNNEQFF. DNA of the CDR3: TGCAGTGCACCCGGGAGGGGGGAGCTAAACAATGAGCAGTTCTTC.

The chain joins TRBV4-1 to TRBJ1-4; TRBD1 matches 7 bases. The CDR3 runs to 14 residues. Germline loops: CDR1 MGHRA, CDR2 YSYEKL. Germline trimming cut 1 base from V and 8 bases from J; bases unmatched to any gene: 4. CDR3 DNA: TGCGCCAGCAGCCAAGCTACAGGGGACGAAAAACTGTTTTTT. Encoded protein: CASSQATGDEKLFF.

This clonotype has more than one count but fewer than ten. The chain has TRBV4-1 and TRBJ2-2, with 10 bases fitting TRBD1. The CDR3 consists of 17 residues. V trimming: 2 bases; J trimming: 3 bases; junction bases outside the gene matches: 6. In germline, CDR1 is MGHRA, CDR2 YSYEKL. In nucleotides, the CDR3 is TGCGCCAGCAGCCAATTCGCCGGGACAGGGGACACCGGGGAGCTGTTTTTT. Translation gives CASSQFAGTGDTGELFF.

The rearrangement joins TRBV27 to TRBJ2-1; TRBD1 aligns across 10 bases. The germline gives CDR1 MNHEY, CDR2 SMNVEV (reference sequence). The CDR3 consists of 14 residues. V lost 2 bases to trimming and J lost 10 bases; unmatched junction nucleotides: 5. The CDR3 DNA sequence: TGTGCCAGCAGTTTAGGACAGGGGGTAAGGGAGCAGTTCTTC. It specifies CASSLGQGVREQFF.

This clonotype was counted only a few times. The chain uses TRBV11-2 and TRBJ2-7, with D hard to call. The CDR3 has 12 residues. Trimming took 3 bases from V and 3 from J, leaving 6 bases between them. Germline lookup yields CDR1 SGHAT and CDR2 FQNNGV. CDR3 sequence (DNA): TGTGCCAGCAGCTTCCAGGACTACGAGCAGTACGTC. Its protein is CASSFQDYEQYV.

This clonotype has more than one count but fewer than ten. V gene TRBV28 combines with J gene TRBJ2-3; no clear D. The CDR3 runs to 13 residues. V dropped 3 bases and J dropped 2 bases, with 6 bases sitting between them. Germline V gives CDR1 MDHEN, CDR2 SYDVKM. CDR3 DNA sequence: TGTGCCAGCAGTTTGACACTCACAGATACGCAGTATTTT. Amino acid sequence: CASSLTLTDTQYF.

The sample holds many counts of this clonotype. The J gene is TRBJ2-7, the V gene TRBV7-2; the D is unclear. Looked up from germline, CDR1 is SGHTA and CDR2 is FQGNSA. Trimming removed 1 base from V and 3 bases from J, with 7 bases in between. The CDR3 consists of 13 residues. CDR3 nucleotides: TGTGCCAGCAGCTTAGGACACCTCTACGAGCAGTACTTC. Translating gives CASSLGHLYEQYF.

The rearrangement joins TRBV4-1 to TRBJ1-3; D remains unclear. Germline CDR1 MGHRA, CDR2 YSYEKL. V dropped 1 base and J dropped 5 bases, with 3 bases sitting between them. CDR3 length: 12 amino acids. DNA for the CDR3: TGCGCCAGCAGCCAAGTCAGAAACACCATATATTTT. Protein sequence: CASSQVRNTIYF.

This clonotype was counted at least ten times. The V and J genes are TRBV5-1 and TRBJ2-3, with 9 nucleotides matching TRBD1. The V gene end was trimmed by 1 base and the J gene end by 3 bases; junction bases not matched to a gene: 3. Germline loops: CDR1 SGHRS, CDR2 YFSETQ. The CDR3 sequence is 15 residues long. CDR3 region: CASSLTGGLTDTQYF. In DNA, the CDR3 is TGCGCCAGCAGCTTGACAGGGGGCTTGACAGATACGCAGTATTTT.

This rearrangement joins TRBV9 to TRBJ2-1, with D perhaps TRBD2 (6 bases). V lost 0 bases to trimming and J lost 2 bases, with 12 bases between them. The CDR3 extends over 16 amino acids. Germline V CDR1 and CDR2: SGDLS, YYNGEE. This chain's CDR3 is CASSVAGGGPYNEQFF. In DNA form, the CDR3 reads TGTGCCAGCAGCGTAGCCGGGGGAGGCCCCTACAATGAGCAGTTCTTC. Combining the CDR3 with reference TRBV9 and TRBJ2-1 gives the whole variable domain DSGVTQTPKHLITATGQRVTLRCSPRSGDLSVYWYQQSLDQGLQFLIQYYNGEERAKGNILERFSAQQFPDLHSELNLSSLELGDSALYFCASSVAGGGPYNEQFFGPGTRLTVL.

This clonotype showed up just a few times. This chain connects TRBV29-1 to TRBJ1-1; D might be TRBD1 (6 bases). Germline assignment: CDR1 SQVTM and CDR2 ANQGSEA. Trimming pared 7 bases from V and 1 base from J, leaving 13 bases between. This CDR3 region has 13 residues. The CDR3, as DNA: TGCAGCGGGAACAGGGTGGAGAACACTGAAGCTTTCTTT. Protein product: CSGNRVENTEAFF.

The J gene is TRBJ2-3, the V gene TRBV4-1; 11 bases agree with TRBD2. Trimming removed 5 bases from V and 1 base from J; junction bases left unmatched: 5. CDR3 length: 16 amino acids. Germline V lookup: CDR1 MGHRA, CDR2 YSYEKL. The CDR3 is CASSLLAGVRTDTQYF. DNA of the CDR3: TGCGCCAGCAGCTTACTAGCGGGGGTACGCACAGATACGCAGTATTTT.